The clone carrying this T cell receptor beta chain was counted only a few times. Its antigen remains unidentified. The entry originates in a study of beta chain features in type 1 diabetes. Whole-study findings and limits: For patients and controls alike, PCR might favor shorter templates to the same degree.

Germline lookup yields CDR1 DFQATT and CDR2 SNEGSKA (reference sequence). The CDR3 covers 11 residues. Of the isolated RNA, all was reverse transcribed, and so the sequenced material was expressed TCRB transcripts. Generated by immunoSEQ multiplex PCR, the TCRdb table keeps only in-frame clones and is missing some. The repertoire holds more than 150,000 clones, with about 13% as singletons. The sequenced sample consisted of central memory CD4+ T cells from blood. This sequence joins TRBV20-1 and TRBJ2-7, with 7 positions matching TRBD1. This TCR came from a woman under 30 in good health. The CDR3 loop reads CVGRGTYEQYF. CDR3 bases: TGCGTGGGCAGGGGGACCTACGAGCAGTACTTC.